Listed below are T cell receptor beta chains from one sample, sequenced in a study of cytomegalovirus exposure and HLA in healthy donors. Repertoires were generated with immunoSEQ multiplex PCR, while TCRdb's copy carries only in-frame clones and drops some. This table holds some 200,000 clones, roughly 80% found once. The sequencing input was PBMCs. Receptors were obtained from a man aged 35 to 55 in good health and CMV-seropositive. Both conserved end residues are part of each CDR3. D genes are given only for firm matches. Expanded clones are given a class, and other clones once, few, many or no size at all.

TRBJ1-1 | TRBD1 | TRBV10-3 | NA | CAISESDRAKAFF | TGTGCCATCAGTGAGTCAGACAGGGCCAAAGCTTTCTTT
TRBJ2-1 | NA | TRBV28 | NA | CASSRLGEQFF | TGTGCCAGCAGCCGACTAGGGGAGCAGTTCTTC
TRBJ2-2 | NA | TRBV19 | NA | CASSIPTGTGELFF | TGTGCCAGTAGTATTCCCACAGGGACCGGGGAGCTGTTTTTT
TRBJ2-3 | NA | TRBV9 | once | CASSVGIDMSGTDTQYF | TGTGCCAGCAGCGTAGGGATTGACATGTCTGGCACAGATACGCAGTATTTT
TRBJ1-2 | TRBD1 | TRBV2 | NA | CASDRAVGLYGYTF | TGTGCCAGCGACAGGGCAGTTGGACTATATGGCTACACCTTC
TRBJ2-3 | TRBD2 | TRBV7-3 | NA | CASSSPKKGSGGPTDTQYF | TGTGCCAGCAGCTCGCCAAAAAAAGGTAGCGGGGGCCCCACAGATACGCAGTATTTT
TRBJ2-7 | NA | TRBV11-2 | once | CASSPGVYEQYF | TGTGCCAGCAGCCCAGGGGTGTACGAGCAGTACTTC
TRBJ2-5 | TRBD2 | TRBV4-2 | NA | CASSQTGTSGPGTQYF | TGTGCCAGCAGCCAAACCGGGACTAGCGGACCCGGGACCCAGTACTTC
TRBJ2-7 | TRBD1 | TRBV11-1 | once | CASSLETGGSYEQYF | TGTGCCAGCAGCTTAGAGACAGGGGGCTCCTACGAGCAGTACTTC
TRBJ2-3 | TRBD1 | TRBV6-5 | NA | CASTAGGRDTQYF | TGTGCCAGCACCGCAGGGGGCCGAGATACGCAGTATTTT
TRBJ2-1 | NA | TRBV28 | NA | CASSWETSSYNEQFF | TGTGCCAGCAGTTGGGAGACAAGCTCCTACAATGAGCAGTTCTTC
TRBJ1-3 | NA | TRBV6-6 | once | CASSGTSSGNTIYF | TGTGCCAGCAGTGGGACAAGCTCTGGAAACACCATATATTTT
TRBJ2-5 | TRBD2 | TRBV27 | NA | CASSGRGGLETQYF | TGTGCCAGCAGTGGGCGGGGGGGCTTGGAGACCCAGTACTTC
TRBJ1-4 | TRBD1 | TRBV25-1 | NA | CASSPKTGGQEKLFF | TGTGCCAGCAGCCCAAAGACAGGGGGGCAGGAAAAACTGTTTTTT
TRBJ2-7 | NA | TRBV9 | NA | CASSVSEVFVYEQYF | TGTGCCAGCAGCGTCTCCGAGGTTTTTGTCTACGAGCAGTACTTC
TRBJ2-7 | TRBD1 | TRBV11-2 | NA | CASSSGTDEQYF | TGTGCCAGCAGCTCCGGGACAGACGAGCAGTACTTC
TRBJ1-1 | NA | TRBV25-1 | once | CASSPQGNPEAFF | TGTGCCAGCAGCCCTCAGGGGAACCCTGAAGCTTTCTTT
TRBJ1-4 | TRBD1 | TRBV5-1 | NA | CASSFGQGSPEKLFF | TGCGCCAGCAGCTTCGGACAGGGGAGCCCTGAAAAACTGTTTTTT
TRBJ2-1 | NA | TRBV19 | NA | CASSITNEQFF | TGTGCCAGTAGTATTACAAATGAGCAGTTCTTC
TRBJ1-2 | NA | TRBV14 | NA | CASSTTPSTIKTGYGYTF | TGTGCCAGCAGCACCACCCCATCAACCATCAAAACGGGGTATGGCTACACCTTC
TRBJ1-6 | NA | TRBV11-2 | once | CASSPGGTWGVNSPLHF | TGTGCCAGCAGCCCCGGGGGTACGTGGGGGGTGAATTCACCCCTCCACTTT
TRBJ1-5 | TRBD1 | TRBV30 | NA | CAFDTGGRQPQHF | TGTGCCTTCGATACAGGGGGCCGGCAGCCCCAGCATTTT
TRBJ2-2 | NA | TRBV6-5 | NA | CASSYGTTGELFF | TGTGCCAGCAGTTACGGGACAACTGGGGAGCTGTTTTTT
TRBJ2-1 | NA | TRBV7-3 | NA | CASSSSLVNEQFF | TGTGCCAGCAGCTCCAGCCTAGTTAATGAGCAGTTCTTC
TRBJ2-7 | TRBD1 | TRBV9 | few | CASSPRTGTSSYEQYF | TGTGCCAGCAGCCCAAGGACAGGGACGAGCTCCTACGAGCAGTACTTC
TRBJ1-5 | TRBD1 | TRBV5-1 | few | CAWPGQKSQPQHF | TGCGCCTGGCCGGGACAGAAGAGTCAGCCCCAGCATTTT
TRBJ2-2 | TRBD1 | TRBV10-3 | once | CAISVVQGASNTGELFF | TGTGCCATCAGTGTGGTACAGGGGGCCTCGAACACCGGGGAGCTGTTTTTT
TRBJ2-7 | TRBD2 | TRBV7-2 | NA | CASSLGTSGLKQYF | TGTGCCAGCAGCTTAGGGACTAGCGGTCTTAAGCAGTACTTC
TRBJ2-7 | NA | TRBV5-1 | NA | CASSLDLLYEQYF | TGCGCCAGCAGCTTGGATCTTCTCTACGAGCAGTACTTC
TRBJ2-5 | NA | TRBV9 | NA | CASSVAGDRETQYF | TGTGCCAGCAGCGTAGCTGGAGACAGAGAGACCCAGTACTTC
TRBJ2-3 | TRBD1 | TRBV11-2 | NA | CASRGQGAYTQYF | TGTGCCAGCAGGGGACAGGGGGCATATACGCAGTATTTT
TRBJ1-2 | NA | TRBV18 | NA | CASSHRDNPDGYTF | TGTGCCAGCTCTCACCGGGACAATCCTGATGGCTACACCTTC
TRBJ1-1 | NA | TRBV7-3 | NA | CASSLGGVNTEAFF | TGTGCCAGCAGCTTAGGGGGGGTGAACACTGAAGCTTTCTTT
TRBJ2-7 | TRBD2 | TRBV4-3 | once | CASSQERGGLGVHEQYF | TGCGCCAGCAGCCAGGAGCGGGGGGGCCTCGGGGTCCACGAGCAGTACTTC